The 22 T cell receptor beta chains below all came from one sample that was sequenced in a study of regulatory T cells in long-lasting Graves disease (dated by TCRdb to the early 2020s). Taken with the paper, the label for time point translates to: newly diagnosed GD, antithyroid drugs for less than 3 months. For both TCR sequencing and RNA sequencing, RNA was extracted from PBMCs using TRIzol. The library came from multiplex PCR. The instrument given in TCRdb is Illumina HiSeq 4000. CDR3 regions were amplified by Arm-PCR with iRepertoire HTBI primers to construct TCR beta libraries. TCRdb reprocessed the public reads (quality trimming at Q25 with fastp, clone calling with MiXCR) and kept in-frame beta chains. Under each unique CDR3 protein, matching rows form one entry showing the most common genes and DNA. The sample profile shows a few hundred thousand distinct CDR3 sequences; 14% of them were found once. The top ten constitute approximately 15% of the sample.

In addition, the sample was reused for a study of T cells in Graves' hyperthyroidism and ophthalmopathy.

The sequenced sample was peripheral blood mononuclear cells (PBMCs), obtained at new diagnosis, from a patient treated with antithyroid drugs. These receptors all come from a woman in her forties or fifties with Graves disease. Donor details come from another sample of the same person, matched by shared clones.

A word on this clonotype: This CDR3 is missing its conserved last phenylalanine or tryptophan, likely due to a read error. CDR3 sequence: CASSPSDLGDTQYS. The CDR3 DNA sequence: TGTGCCAGCTCACCATCGGACCTCGGGGATACGCAGTATTCT. The chain links TRBV18 to TRBJ2-3, with D unclear. CDR3 length: 14 residues. Germline CDR1 is KGHSH and CDR2 is LQKENI. V lost 2 bases and J lost 6, with 12 bases in between.

This clonotype showed up many times. The CDR3 bases are TGTGCCAGCAGTATTCCCCCCGGGGGCGATGGCTACACCTTC. Its protein product is CASSIPPGGDGYTF. The chain joins TRBV28 to TRBJ1-2; perhaps TRBD1 as D (6 bases). V lost 5 bases, J lost 6 bases, and 16 bases lay in between. Germline V gene lookup returns CDR1 MDHEN and CDR2 SYDVKM. The CDR3 runs to 14 residues.

This clonotype was seen a few times. CDR3: CASSRHRDGFLRGYGYTF. The CDR3, as DNA: TGTGCCAGCAGCCGTCACCGGGACGGATTCCTGAGGGGGTATGGCTACACCTTC. This rearrangement joins TRBV7-9 to TRBJ1-2; tentative D call: TRBD1 (6 bases). CDR1 is SEHNR and CDR2 is FQNEAQ in the germline V gene (reference sequence). The CDR3 is 18 residues long. V dropped 5 bases and J dropped 5 bases, with 27 bases sitting between them.

This clonotype was seen ten or more times. V is TRBV20-1 and J is TRBJ2-1; 7 nucleotides match TRBD2. The V segment lost 2 bases and the J segment 7 bases; nucleotides outside the gene matches: 5. The CDR3 is made up of 13 amino acids. The germline V gene has CDR1 DFQATT and CDR2 SNEGSKA (reference sequence). The CDR3 DNA sequence: TGCAGTGCTAGACATGGGGGGGGTAATGAGCAGTTCTTC. Translation: CSARHGGGNEQFF.

This clonotype was detected only a few times. The chain uses TRBV6-1 and TRBJ1-5, with 8 bases aligning to TRBD1. In germline, CDR1 is MNHNS, CDR2 SASEGT. The CDR3 runs 14 residues. After removal of 6 bases from V and 9 bases from J, the junction contained 10 bases not matched to a gene. The DNA for the CDR3 is TGTGCCAGCAGAGGCTCCACAGGGGGTCGGCCCCAGCATTTT. This encodes CASRGSTGGRPQHF.

Comment on this clonotype: A clone one base away is much larger, so this may be a read error. V usage is TRBV27 and J usage is TRBJ2-5; D might be TRBD1 or TRBD2, each matching 6 bases. V was pared by 4 bases and J by 5 bases, with 26 bases between. Germline V gene data show CDR1 as MNHEY and CDR2 as SMNVEV (reference sequence). CDR3 length: 18 residues. The DNA for the CDR3 is TGTGCCAGCAGTTCCGGAGGGCCTGACAGGAACCCTGGGGAGACCCAGTACTTC. This codes for CASSSGGPDRNPGETQYF.

The chain carries TRBV7-3 and TRBJ1-2; TRBD1 matches at 8 bases. Germline assignment: CDR1 SGHTA and CDR2 FQGTGA. V shed 5 bases and J 6 bases; nucleotides not matched to a gene: 8. The CDR3 is made up of 14 amino acids. Here the CDR3 reads CASSPDRGPHGYTF. The CDR3 DNA reads as TGTGCCAGCAGCCCCGACAGGGGCCCACATGGCTACACCTTC.

This clonotype was detected only a few times. The chain links TRBV20-1 to TRBJ1-5; no reliable D call. CDR3 length: 14 residues. V was clipped by 6 bases and J by 1 base, with 13 bases between them. Germline values: CDR1 DFQATT, CDR2 SNEGSKA (reference sequence). The CDR3 bases are TGCAGTGCGGGTTCGGGCAAGAGCAATCAGCCCCAGCATTTT. This sequence encodes CSAGSGKSNQPQHF.

This clonotype was seen at least ten times. The chain is built from TRBV2 and TRBJ2-5; D is ambiguous. The germline gives CDR1 SNHLY, CDR2 FYNNEI. Trimming shortened V by 10 bases and J by 1 base, and 16 bases separated the two germline ends. The CDR3 is 14 residues long. The CDR3 loop reads CATRAGLVQETQYF. DNA of the CDR3: TGTGCCACAAGAGCCGGGTTAGTCCAAGAGACCCAGTACTTC. Supplemented by reference TRBV2 and TRBJ2-5, the full variable domain reads EPEVTQTPSHQVTQMGQEVILRCVPISNHLYFYWYRQILGQKVEFLVSFYNNEISEKSEIFDDQFSVERPDGSNFTLKIRSTKLEDSAMYFCATRAGLVQETQYFGPGTRLLVL.

This clonotype has only a few counts. This chain joins TRBV12-3 or TRBV12-4 and TRBJ1-5; no reliable D call. The V end lost 1 base, the J end lost 5 bases, and 9 bases lay between the germline ends. This CDR3 has 14 residues. The CDR3: CASSLGSYYQPQHF. In DNA form, the CDR3 reads TGTGCCAGCAGTTTAGGGTCTTACTATCAGCCCCAGCATTTT.

The chain joins TRBV12-3 or TRBV12-4 to TRBJ2-5; D not resolved. V was pared by 2 bases and J by 7 bases, with 11 bases between. The CDR3 spans 13 residues. The CDR3 bases are TGTGCCAGCAGTTTACGGATAGTAGGGACCCAGTACTTC. Amino acid sequence: CASSLRIVGTQYF.

The chain carries TRBV7-6 and TRBJ2-5; either TRBD1 or TRBD2 may supply D (5 bases each). The V end lost 0 bases, the J end lost 2 bases, and 7 bases lay between the germline ends. CDR1 SGHVS and CDR2 FNYEAQ come from the germline V gene. The CDR3 covers 14 residues. The CDR3 sequence: CASSLAWGQETQYF. In nucleotides, the CDR3 is TGTGCCAGCAGCTTAGCGTGGGGGCAAGAGACCCAGTACTTC.

The J gene is TRBJ2-7, the V gene TRBV12-3 or TRBV12-4, with D unresolved. There are 15 residues in the CDR3. V was pared by 2 bases and J by 0 bases, with 11 bases between. CDR3 sequence reads: CASSLFPHSSYEQYF. The CDR3 DNA sequence: TGTGCCAGCAGTTTATTCCCCCATAGCTCCTACGAGCAGTACTTC.

This clonotype has a handful of counts. The J gene is TRBJ2-1, the V gene TRBV12-3 or TRBV12-4; D remains ambiguous. Deletions cut 3 bases from V and 13 bases from J, with 25 bases between. CDR3 length equals 16 residues. DNA for the CDR3: TGTGCCAGCAGTTTCCGACGGCGAACGACTCACCACCCCCAGTTCTTC. Protein sequence: CASSFRRRTTHHPQFF.

Ten or more counts support this clonotype. The chain is built from TRBV19 and TRBJ1-5, with D perhaps TRBD1 (5 bases). The CDR3 sequence is 14 residues long. The germline gives CDR1 LNHDA, CDR2 SQIVND (reference sequence). Between the trimmed V and J ends, which lost 6 bases and 2 bases, there was a span of 11 bases. DNA of the CDR3: TGTGCCAGTAGCGCTACGGGGCGCAATCAGCCCCAGCATTTT. Its protein product is CASSATGRNQPQHF.

This clonotype appeared many times. The V gene is TRBV5-8, the J gene TRBJ2-3, with D tentatively TRBD1 or TRBD2 (6 bases each). V lost 0 bases and J 7 bases, leaving 12 bases between the germline ends. The CDR3 sequence is 14 residues long. Germline CDR1 is SGHTS and CDR2 is YDEGEE. The CDR3 sequence: CASSLGSGAHTQYF. The CDR3 DNA reads as TGTGCCAGCAGCTTGGGATCGGGGGCGCATACGCAGTATTTT. The variable domain in full, completed from reference TRBV5-8 and TRBJ2-3, reads EAGVTQSPTHLIKTRGQQATLRCSPISGHTSVYWYQQALGLGLQFLLWYDEGEERNRGNFPPRFSGRQFPNYSSELNVNALELEDSALYLCASSLGSGAHTQYFGPGTRLTVL.

This clonotype was detected a few times. V is TRBV14 and J is TRBJ1-2; D ambiguous. The V gene lost 1 base and the J gene lost 8 bases, with 26 bases spanning the gap. The CDR3 is made up of 18 amino acids. From germline, CDR1 is SGHDN and CDR2 FVKESK. CDR3 DNA sequence: TGTGCCAGCAGCCAAGTGCATGGAACTGGTGGGATCTATGGAGGCTACACCTTC. Translating gives CASSQVHGTGGIYGGYTF.

This clonotype was seen only a few times. This rearrangement joins TRBV7-9 to TRBJ2-3, with 12 positions matching TRBD1. V lost 1 base and J lost 4; bases outside the gene matches: 3. Germline assignment: CDR1 SEHNR and CDR2 FQNEAQ (reference sequence). The CDR3 contains 16 residues. CDR3 residues: CASSLGDRGRSDTQYF. The CDR3, as DNA: TGTGCCAGCAGCTTAGGGGACAGGGGGCGGTCAGATACGCAGTATTTT.

The V call is TRBV9, the J call TRBJ2-1, with TRBD2 identical over 10 bases. After removal of 0 bases from V and 2 bases from J, the junction contained 5 bases not matched to a gene. The CDR3 has 17 amino acids. Germline CDR1 and CDR2: SGDLS and YYNGEE. The CDR3, as DNA: TGTGCCAGCAGCGTAGAGTCTAGCGGGAGTACCTACAATGAGCAGTTCTTC. Its protein product is CASSVESSGSTYNEQFF.

This clonotype was observed many times. The V gene is TRBV7-9, the J gene TRBJ1-1, with D maybe TRBD1 (6 bases). The germline V gene encodes CDR1 SEHNR and CDR2 FQNEAQ (reference sequence). Trimming left V 5 bases short and J 4 bases short, with 11 bases between. CDR3 length: 13 amino acids. This CDR3 is CASSPARGTEAFF. CDR3 nucleotides: TGTGCCAGCAGCCCAGCCAGGGGCACTGAAGCTTTCTTT.

This clonotype has at least ten counts. This chain uses TRBV7-2 with TRBJ2-3, with 13 positions matching TRBD2. The CDR3 runs 16 residues. The germline V gene encodes CDR1 SGHTA and CDR2 FQGNSA. V trimming: 1 base; J trimming: 4 bases; junction bases outside the gene matches: 2. CDR3 nucleotides: TGTGCCAGCAGCTTAGGGACTAGCGGGAGCGCAGATACGCAGTATTTT. Translated, it gives CASSLGTSGSADTQYF.

The table lists this clonotype with many counts. As DNA, the CDR3 is TGTGCCAGCAGTTTAGTCCAGGGACTGTTTGACGAGCAGTACTTC. Residues: CASSLVQGLFDEQYF. V gene TRBV28 combines with J gene TRBJ2-7; maybe TRBD2 (6 bases). V was cut by 2 bases and J by 5 bases, with 16 bases left in between. Germline V gene lookup returns CDR1 MDHEN and CDR2 SYDVKM. The CDR3 sequence is 15 residues long.